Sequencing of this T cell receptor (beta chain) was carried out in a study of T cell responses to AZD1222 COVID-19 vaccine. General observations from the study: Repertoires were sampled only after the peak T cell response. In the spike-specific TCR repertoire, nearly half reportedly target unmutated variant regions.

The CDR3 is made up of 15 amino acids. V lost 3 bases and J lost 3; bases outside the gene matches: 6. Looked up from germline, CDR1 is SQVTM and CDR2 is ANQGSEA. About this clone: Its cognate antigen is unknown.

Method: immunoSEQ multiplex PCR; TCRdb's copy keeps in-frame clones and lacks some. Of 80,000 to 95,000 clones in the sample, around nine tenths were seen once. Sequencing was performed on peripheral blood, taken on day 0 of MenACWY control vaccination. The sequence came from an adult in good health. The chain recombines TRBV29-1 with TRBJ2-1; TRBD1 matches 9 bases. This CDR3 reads CSVDGGQGIYNEQFF. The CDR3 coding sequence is TGCAGCGTTGACGGGGGACAGGGCATCTACAATGAGCAGTTCTTC.